This T cell receptor beta chain stems from a study of T cell responses to AZD1222 COVID-19 vaccine. Note on this clone: Its antigen is currently unknown.

Study results and limitations: Females made up more of the donors, who were largely white British, and clonal diversity may have come out too low. Baseline serostatus was positive in only five to seven AZD1222 recipients. With dominance at 160-218 and 743-854, vaccine-associated CD4 TCRs spanned spike.

Sequencing used immunoSEQ multiplex PCR; TCRdb keeps in-frame clones, though not all of them. The table lists around 99,000 clones, around nine tenths of them singletons. V gave up 0 bases and J gave up 4 bases; unmatched junction bases: 5. CDR3 size: 15 residues. The germline CDR1 and CDR2 sequences are SGHNT and YYREEE (reference sequence). The sequence was obtained from an adult who received the AZD1222 COVID-19 vaccine. The specimen was peripheral blood, collected 28 days after the second AZD1222 dose. The rearrangement joins TRBV5-4 to TRBJ2-5; 8 nucleotides match TRBD1. The DNA of the CDR3 is TGTGCCAGCAGCTTGGATGACAGGGGTGCAGAGACCCAGTACTTC. Protein product: CASSLDDRGAETQYF.